This TCR beta chain was observed in a study of cytomegalovirus exposure and HLA in healthy donors. Study results and limitations: V- and J-gene trimming of TCR beta was linked (in a later analysis) to a missense DCLRE1C variant. Three chains linked to CMV were shown in vitro to be specific for CMV antigens. Within an earlier analysis, most TCR beta V segments proved productive either about 87% or about 30% of the time.

PCR employed 60 Vbeta and 13 Jbeta primers. Profiled with immunoSEQ multiplex PCR; TCRdb holds only in-frame clones, not every one. The profile shows 170,000 or so clones, roughly 84% of them singletons. This clone has just a few counts. Its antigen is not known. Germline CDR1 and CDR2: SGHVS and FQNEAQ. The CDR3 is made up of 17 amino acids. The V gene end was trimmed by 8 bases and the J gene end by 1 base; junction bases not matched to a gene: 15. The chain links TRBV7-8 to TRBJ1-1, with 8 bases matching TRBD1. This TCR derives from a boy aged 2 to 10 in good health and CMV-seronegative. The source material was PBMCs. As DNA, the CDR3 is TGTGCCAGCGGAAGGGACAGGAGGGTGATTGGGAACACTGAAGCTTTCTTT. Encoded protein: CASGRDRRVIGNTEAFF. Full variable domain (outside the CDR3, taken from reference TRBV7-8 and TRBJ1-1): GAGVSQSPRYKVAKRGQDVALRCDPISGHVSLFWYQQALGQGPEFLTYFQNEAQLDKSGLPSDRFFAERPEGSVSTLKIQRTQQEDSAVYLCASGRDRRVIGNTEAFFGQGTRLTVV.